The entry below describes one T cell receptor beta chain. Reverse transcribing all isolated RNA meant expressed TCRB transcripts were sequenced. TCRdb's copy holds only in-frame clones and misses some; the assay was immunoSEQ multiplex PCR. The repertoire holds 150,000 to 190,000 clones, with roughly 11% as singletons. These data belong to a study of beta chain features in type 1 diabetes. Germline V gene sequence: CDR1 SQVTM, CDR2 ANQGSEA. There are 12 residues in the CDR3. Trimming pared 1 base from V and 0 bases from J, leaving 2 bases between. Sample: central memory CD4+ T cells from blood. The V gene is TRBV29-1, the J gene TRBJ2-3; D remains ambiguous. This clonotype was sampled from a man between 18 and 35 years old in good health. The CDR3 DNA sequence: TGCAGCGTTGAAGGGAGCACAGATACGCAGTATTTT. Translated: CSVEGSTDTQYF.